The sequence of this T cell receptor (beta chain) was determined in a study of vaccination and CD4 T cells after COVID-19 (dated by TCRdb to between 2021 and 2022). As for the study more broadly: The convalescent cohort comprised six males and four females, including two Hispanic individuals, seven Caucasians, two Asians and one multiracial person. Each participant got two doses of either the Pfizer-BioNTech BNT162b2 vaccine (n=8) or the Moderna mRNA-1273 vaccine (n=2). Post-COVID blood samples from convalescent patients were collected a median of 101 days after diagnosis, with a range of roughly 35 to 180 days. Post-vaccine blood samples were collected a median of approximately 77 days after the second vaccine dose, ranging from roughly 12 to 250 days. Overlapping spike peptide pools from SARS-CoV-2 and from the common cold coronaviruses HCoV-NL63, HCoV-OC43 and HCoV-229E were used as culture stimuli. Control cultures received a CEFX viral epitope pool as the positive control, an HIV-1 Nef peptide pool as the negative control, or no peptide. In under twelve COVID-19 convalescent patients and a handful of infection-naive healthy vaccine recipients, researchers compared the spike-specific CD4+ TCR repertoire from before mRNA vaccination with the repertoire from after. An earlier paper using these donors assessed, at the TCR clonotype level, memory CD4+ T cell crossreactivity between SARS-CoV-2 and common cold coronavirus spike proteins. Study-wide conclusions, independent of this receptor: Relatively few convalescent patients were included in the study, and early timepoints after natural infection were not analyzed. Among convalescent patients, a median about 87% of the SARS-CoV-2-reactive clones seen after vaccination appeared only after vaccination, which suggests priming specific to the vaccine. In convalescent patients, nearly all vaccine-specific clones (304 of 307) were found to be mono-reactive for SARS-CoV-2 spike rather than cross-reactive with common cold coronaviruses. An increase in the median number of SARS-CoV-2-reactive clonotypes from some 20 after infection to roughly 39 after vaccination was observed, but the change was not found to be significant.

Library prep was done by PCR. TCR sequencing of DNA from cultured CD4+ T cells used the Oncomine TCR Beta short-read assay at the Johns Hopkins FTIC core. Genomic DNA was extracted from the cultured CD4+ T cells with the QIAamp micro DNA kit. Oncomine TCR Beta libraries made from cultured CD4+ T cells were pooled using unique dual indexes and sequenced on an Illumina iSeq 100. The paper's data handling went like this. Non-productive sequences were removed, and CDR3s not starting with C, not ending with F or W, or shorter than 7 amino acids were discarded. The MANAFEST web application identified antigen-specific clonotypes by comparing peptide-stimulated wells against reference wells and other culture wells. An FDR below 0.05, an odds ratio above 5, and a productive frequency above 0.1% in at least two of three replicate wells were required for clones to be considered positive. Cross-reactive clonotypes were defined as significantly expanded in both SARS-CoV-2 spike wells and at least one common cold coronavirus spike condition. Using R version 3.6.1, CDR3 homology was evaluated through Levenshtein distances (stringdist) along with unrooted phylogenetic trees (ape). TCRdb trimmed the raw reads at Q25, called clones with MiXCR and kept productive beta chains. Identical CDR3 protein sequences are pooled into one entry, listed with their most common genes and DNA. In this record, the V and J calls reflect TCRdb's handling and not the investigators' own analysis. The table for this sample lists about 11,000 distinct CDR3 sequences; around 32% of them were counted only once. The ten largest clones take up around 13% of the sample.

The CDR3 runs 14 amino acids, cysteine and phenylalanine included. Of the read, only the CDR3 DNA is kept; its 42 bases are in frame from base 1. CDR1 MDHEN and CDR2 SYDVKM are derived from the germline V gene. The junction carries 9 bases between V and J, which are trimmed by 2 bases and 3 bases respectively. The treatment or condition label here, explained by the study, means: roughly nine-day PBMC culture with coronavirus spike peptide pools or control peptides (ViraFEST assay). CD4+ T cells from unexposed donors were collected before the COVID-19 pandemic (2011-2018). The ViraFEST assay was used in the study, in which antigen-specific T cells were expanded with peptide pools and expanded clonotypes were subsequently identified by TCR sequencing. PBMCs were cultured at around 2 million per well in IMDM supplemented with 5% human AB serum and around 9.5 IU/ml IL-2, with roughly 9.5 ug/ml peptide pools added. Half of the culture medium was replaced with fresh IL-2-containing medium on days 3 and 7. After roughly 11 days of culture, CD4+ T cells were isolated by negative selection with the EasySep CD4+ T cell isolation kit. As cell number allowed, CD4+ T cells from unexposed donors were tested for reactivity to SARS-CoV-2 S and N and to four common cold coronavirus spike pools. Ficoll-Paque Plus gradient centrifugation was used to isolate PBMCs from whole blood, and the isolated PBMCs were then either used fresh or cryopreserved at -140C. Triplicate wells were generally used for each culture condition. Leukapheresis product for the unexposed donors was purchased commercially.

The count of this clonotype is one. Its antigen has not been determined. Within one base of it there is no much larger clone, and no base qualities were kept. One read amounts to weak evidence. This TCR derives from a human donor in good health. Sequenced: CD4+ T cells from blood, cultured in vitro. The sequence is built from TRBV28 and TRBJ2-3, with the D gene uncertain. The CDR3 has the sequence CASSLDTDTDTQYF. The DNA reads TGTGCCAGCAGTTTAGACACGGATACAGATACGCAGTATTTT.